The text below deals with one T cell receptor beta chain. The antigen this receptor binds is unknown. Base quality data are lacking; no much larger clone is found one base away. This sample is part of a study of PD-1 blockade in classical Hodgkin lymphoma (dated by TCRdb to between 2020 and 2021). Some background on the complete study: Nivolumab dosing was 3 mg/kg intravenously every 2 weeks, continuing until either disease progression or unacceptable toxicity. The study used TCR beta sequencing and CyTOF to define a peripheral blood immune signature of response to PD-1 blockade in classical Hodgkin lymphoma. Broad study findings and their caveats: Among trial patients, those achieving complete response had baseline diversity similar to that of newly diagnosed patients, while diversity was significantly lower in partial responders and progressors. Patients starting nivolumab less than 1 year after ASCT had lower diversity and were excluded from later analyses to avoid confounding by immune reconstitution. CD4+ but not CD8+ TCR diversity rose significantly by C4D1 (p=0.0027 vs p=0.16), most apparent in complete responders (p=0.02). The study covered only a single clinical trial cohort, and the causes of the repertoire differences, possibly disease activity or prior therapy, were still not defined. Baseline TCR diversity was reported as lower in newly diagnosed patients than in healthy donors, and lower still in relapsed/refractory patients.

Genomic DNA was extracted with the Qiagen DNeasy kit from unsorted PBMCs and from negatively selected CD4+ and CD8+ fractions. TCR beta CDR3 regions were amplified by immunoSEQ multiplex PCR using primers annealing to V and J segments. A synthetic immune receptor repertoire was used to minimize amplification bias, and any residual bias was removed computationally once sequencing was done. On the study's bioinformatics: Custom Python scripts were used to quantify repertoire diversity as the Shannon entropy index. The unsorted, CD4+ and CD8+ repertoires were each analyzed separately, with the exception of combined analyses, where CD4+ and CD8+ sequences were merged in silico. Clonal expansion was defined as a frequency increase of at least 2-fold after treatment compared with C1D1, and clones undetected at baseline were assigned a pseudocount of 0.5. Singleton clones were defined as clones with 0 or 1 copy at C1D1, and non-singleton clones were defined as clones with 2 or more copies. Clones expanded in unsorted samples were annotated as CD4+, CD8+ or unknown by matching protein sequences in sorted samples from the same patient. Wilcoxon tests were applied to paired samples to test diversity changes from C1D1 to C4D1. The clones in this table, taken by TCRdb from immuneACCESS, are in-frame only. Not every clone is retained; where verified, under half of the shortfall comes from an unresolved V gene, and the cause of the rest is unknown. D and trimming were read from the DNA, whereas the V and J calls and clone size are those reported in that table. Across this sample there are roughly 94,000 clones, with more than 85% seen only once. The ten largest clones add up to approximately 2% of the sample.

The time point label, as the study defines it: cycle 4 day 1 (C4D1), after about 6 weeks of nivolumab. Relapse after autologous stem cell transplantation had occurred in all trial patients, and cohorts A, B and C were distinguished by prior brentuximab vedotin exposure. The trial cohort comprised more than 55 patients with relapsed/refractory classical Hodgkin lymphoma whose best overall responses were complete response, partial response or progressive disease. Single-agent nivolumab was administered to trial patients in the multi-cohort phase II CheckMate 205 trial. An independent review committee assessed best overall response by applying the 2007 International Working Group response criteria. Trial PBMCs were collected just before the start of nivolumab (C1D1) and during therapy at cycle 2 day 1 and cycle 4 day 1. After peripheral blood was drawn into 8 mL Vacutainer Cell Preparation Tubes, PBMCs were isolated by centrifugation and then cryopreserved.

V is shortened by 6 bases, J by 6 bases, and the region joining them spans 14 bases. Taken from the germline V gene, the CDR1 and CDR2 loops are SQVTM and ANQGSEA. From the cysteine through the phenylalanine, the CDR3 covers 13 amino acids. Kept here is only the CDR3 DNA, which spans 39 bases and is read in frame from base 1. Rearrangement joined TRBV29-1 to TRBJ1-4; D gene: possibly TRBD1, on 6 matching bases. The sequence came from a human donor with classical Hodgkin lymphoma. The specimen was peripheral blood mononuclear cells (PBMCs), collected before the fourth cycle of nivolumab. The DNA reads TGCAGCGTGAATGGGCAGGGGTATGAAAAACTGTTTTTT. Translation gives CSVNGQGYEKLFF.